This T cell receptor (beta chain) is drawn from a study of Ad26.COV2.S vaccination and SARS-CoV-2 variants. Study summary: Intramuscular Ad26.COV2.S at 5x10^10 or 1x10^11 viral particles. Study results and caveats: Substantial breadth in spike-specific CD8+ and CD4+ T cell responses was reportedly seen after vaccination.

The method was immunoSEQ multiplex PCR; TCRdb's version includes in-frame clones alone and lacks a portion of them. The repertoire consists of approximately 420,000 clones, with around nine tenths occurring once and the leading ten covering roughly 3.5%. Worth noting for this clone: Its antigen is still unknown.

Treatment denoted: about 20 received Ad26.COV2.S at low or high dose, single or two shots; several received placebo; per-sample allocation not given. Sampling took place 63 days after the first vaccine or placebo injection. The sample came from a Boston adult aged 18-55 years. Ad26.COV2.S expressed prefusion-stabilized spike from the original Wuhan strain. Trimming took 8 bases from V and 0 from J, leaving 13 bases between them. Germline V lookup: CDR1 MNHEY, CDR2 SMNVEV (reference sequence). The length of the CDR3 is 14 residues. V and J are TRBV27 and TRBJ1-2; the D gene is possibly TRBD1 (5 bases). The specimen was peripheral blood, collected in a trial of Ad26.COV2.S vaccine versus placebo. The sequence derives from a person aged 18-65 years who received the Ad26.COV2.S COVID-19 vaccine or a placebo. The CDR3 loop is CASGRGNSNYGYTF. DNA for the CDR3: TGTGCCAGCGGACGGGGGAATTCTAACTATGGCTACACCTTC.